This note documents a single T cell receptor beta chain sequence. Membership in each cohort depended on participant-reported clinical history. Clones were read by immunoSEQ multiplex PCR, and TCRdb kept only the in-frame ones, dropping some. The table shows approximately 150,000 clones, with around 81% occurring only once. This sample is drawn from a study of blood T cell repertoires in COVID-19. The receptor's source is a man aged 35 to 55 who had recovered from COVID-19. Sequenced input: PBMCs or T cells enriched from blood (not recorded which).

CDR3 sequence: CASSFPGSGQGEAEAFF. The CDR3 DNA reads as TGTGCCAGCAGCTTTCCCGGATCGGGACAGGGTGAGGCTGAAGCTTTCTTT. V usage is TRBV5-8 and J usage is TRBJ1-1, with 9 bases matching TRBD1. This CDR3 has 17 amino acids. CDR1 is SGHTS and CDR2 is YDEGEE in the germline V gene. V lost 2 bases, J lost 6 bases, and 14 bases stayed unmatched.